This T cell receptor (beta chain) appears in the sequencing data of a study of T cell repertoires in cytomegalovirus infection. The overall study: Public signatures in TCR beta pointed to CMV infection and matching HLA type.

V dropped 0 bases and J dropped 3; count of bases not matched to a gene: 10. The CDR3 is 17 residues long. Germline values: CDR1 SEHNR, CDR2 FQNEAQ (reference sequence). Study-level results: Identification of carriers of CMV plus the relevant HLA was performed using cumulative public TCR beta family frequency. The ex vivo response was dominated by HLA-C-restricted CMV-specific TCR beta clonotypes.

TCRdb called the reads again in MiXCR, with one record for every CDR3 protein. The sample consists of 490,000 or so distinct CDR3 sequences, about 11% of them appearing once. There are a few counts of this clonotype. Its matching antigen is unknown. The sequencing sample was made of PBMCs. The receptor was isolated from a human donor in good health (CMV status not recorded). Some clones in this sample may be carry-over from other donors' samples. This chain uses TRBV7-9 with TRBJ2-5; 7 bases align to TRBD1. The CDR3 nucleotides are TGTGCCAGCAGCTTAGCCATCAACGGACAGGCCGAAGAGACCCAGTACTTC. Protein product: CASSLAINGQAEETQYF.